The following is a T cell receptor beta chain sequence with its context. Its specific antigen is unknown. Base-call qualities are not available, and no considerably larger clone is one nucleotide away. Collaborating institutions collected whole blood in K2EDTA tubes following their own protocols. For TCRbeta analysis, collaborators shipped samples in one of three forms: frozen whole blood, isolated PBMCs, or DNA extracted from either of those sample types. The sample originates from a study of blood T cell repertoires in COVID-19 (dated by TCRdb to 2018 to 2020). In terms of the full investigation: Collaborator samples came from the United States, Italy and Spain and covered acute and convalescent phases of COVID-19. Where available, HLA class I and class II types were obtained from metadata supplied by the sample provider rather than from assay-based typing. The dataset comprised deeply sampled blood TCRbeta repertoires from subjects exposed to, actively infected with, or recovered from COVID-19. The material from the prospective study consisted of cDNA or gDNA derived from T cells, B-cell-depleted T cells, or PBMCs. Nearly every sample came with metadata listing a de-identified subject ID, COVID-19 status, age in years and sex. The repertoires were released in a freely available public database meant as a resource for research on the immune response to SARS-CoV-2. The samples were drawn from the first 160 participants of the ongoing ImmuneRACE study and from 1,254 subjects provided by 6 global collaborators.

Trimming accounts for 4 bases at V and 4 bases at J, while the number of junction bases matched to no gene is 8. The CDR3 runs 15 residues from the cysteine to the phenylalanine. Left in the record is the CDR3 DNA by itself, 45 bases read in frame from the first base. The germline V gene gives CDR1 as SGHRS and CDR2 as YFSETQ. What the research found in general, with its limitations: Clinical and demographic metadata were provided uncurated, with the amount varying by source and participant.

The immunoSEQ Assay, a bias-controlled multiplex PCR, was used to amplify TCRbeta CDR3 regions from genomic DNA. The paper's data handling went like this. The number of nucleated cells in each sample was estimated from the amplification of reference gene primers within the assay. To quantify the absolute abundance of each unique TCRbeta CDR3 rearrangement, sequence reads were collapsed and filtered. Productive Simpson clonality was computed per sample as the square root of Simpson's diversity index over productive rearrangements. Drawn from immuneACCESS, this table holds only the in-frame rearrangements with V and J called that TCRdb kept. Clones are partly lost; checked studies trace under half to an unresolved V gene and leave the rest unexplained. V, J and clone size derive from that table, while D and trimming were established from the DNA sequence. The sample includes about 190,000 clones, with 75% to 90% observed a single time. The ten largest clonotypes hold approximately 2.3% of the sample.

The clonotype was recovered from a man between 65 and 85 years old with active or convalescent COVID-19. The sample comprised peripheral blood. The V gene is TRBV5-1 and the J gene is TRBJ1-3; TRBD1 aligns with 7 central bases. The CDR3 loop reads CASSIGTGAGNTIYF. The nucleotides are TGCGCCAGCAGCATCGGAACAGGGGCCGGAAACACCATATATTTT.